This T cell receptor (beta chain) comes out of a study of cytomegalovirus exposure and HLA in healthy donors (dated by TCRdb to 2017 to 2019). For the study in its entirety: An earlier analysis of fewer than 750 of the donors reported 250 to 300 Gb of sequence data and 95 million to 130 million unique TCR beta sequences obtained from about 170 million T cells. Because of strong linkage in the cohort, roughly five DR-DQ haplotypes were treated as single units for association and clustering. Class I and class II HLA loci were covered by the typing at four-digit resolution. The aim of the study was to test whether cataloging public T cell receptors could identify signatures of past pathogen exposure. Approximately 310 gigabases of sequencing data and roughly 90 million unique TCR sequences were included in an early release covering about 620 HLA-typed donors. Among some 400 genotyped donors of the cohort, an average of roughly 240,000 unique TCR beta nucleotide sequences were sequenced per donor, roughly 20% of them non-productive. In the later analysis, no new phenotypic data were used to find candidate immune exposures; instead, reliance was placed on TCR beta sequences and their occurrence across donors. The T cell repertoires of around 730 subjects were profiled by immunosequencing and related to cytomegalovirus serostatus. To predict cytomegalovirus infection status, the study combined high-throughput TCR immunosequencing, statistical association of individual TCRs with disease status, and machine learning. Donor age, sex, ethnicity and CMV serostatus were compiled together with the repertoire data. Typing coverage differed by locus: A, B, C, DRB1 and DQB1 were typed in about 620-630 donors, DQA1 in about 510, DPA1 in some 600, and DPB1 in just under 490. Besides the first cohort of some 670 subjects, a separate validation cohort made up of 120 different subjects was used. Every discovery cohort repertoire had been produced on one sequencing platform. To decide whether each TCR beta V gene segment behaved as functional or pseudogenic, an earlier analysis of approximately 600 of the donors relied on high-throughput TCR beta sequencing. A later genetic analysis used genome-wide SNP genotypes for about 65% of the 666 donors, treating that subset as a discovery cohort. To study patterns of TCR occurrence, a later analysis re-analyzed previously published TCR beta repertoires from more than 550 donors and added high-resolution HLA genotyping. Of the 300 to 400 genotyped donors, 81% fell in the genetic ancestry cluster associated with self-reported Caucasian donors. Paper-wide results and their limitations: Presence/absence analyses assumed roughly uniform sequencing depth across donors, an assumption that may not hold. In vitro tests confirmed that a few of the cytomegalovirus-associated TCR beta chains recognize cytomegalovirus antigens. Correlated functional status among segregating V segments might reflect linkage disequilibrium, but an unknown experimental factor could not be ruled out. Some IMGT-functional V segments, including TRBV6-2 and TRBV6-3, could not be told apart with the 87-base-pair reads, so those segments were excluded. The classifier was reported to diagnose cytomegalovirus status with high specificity and sensitivity in both the original and validation cohorts. In a later analysis, the rate of TCR association differed among HLA loci, with DRB1 alleles having the most associated TCRs and HLA-C alleles having the fewest. According to a later analysis, parvovirus B19, influenza, CMV and Epstein-Barr virus appeared linked to several top co-occurrence clusters. Specific HLA alleles were associated with 16,951 TCR beta sequences at a false discovery rate of 0.05 in a later analysis. The study listed 170 or so TCR beta chains as associated with cytomegalovirus. When HLA alleles, especially DR and DQ, strongly co-occurred, TCR associations were difficult to assign to individual alleles. A cluster of highly shared sequence variants was judged likely to represent a technical artifact of the sequencing pipeline. According to a later analysis, most CMV-associated TCR beta chains appeared to be HLA-restricted, and the HLA associations seemed to be driven largely by CMV exposure. A later genetic analysis reported fewer N-insertions in productive TCRs among donors in an Asian-associated ancestry cluster than the approximately 700-donor mean. Because counts were too low, some 17 rarely observed V segments, including chromosome 9 orphons, were excluded from the earlier analysis of roughly 580 of the donors. Because HLA typing was unavailable for some donors at each locus, only the typed subset was used in association tests. For the cohort, immune exposure information was limited to CMV serostatus. The authors suggested that the approach could potentially be extended to other disease states and immunological phenotypes. Across donors, most TCR sequences were observed very rarely, whereas some public TCRs were present in many individuals. In a later analysis, HLA-associated TCR beta chains showed more clonal expansion and lower generation probabilities than non-associated chains that were equally common. Only TCR beta chains were sequenced in this cohort, and the absence of alpha or paired-chain data limited detectable features. In an earlier analysis of 587 of the donors, most TCR beta V segments appeared in productive rearrangements about 87% or about 30% of the time, broadly matching IMGT annotations. A further reported finding was that TCR beta sequences accurately predicted the HLA-A and HLA-B alleles for most subjects in the first cohort. An association between a missense DCLRE1C variant and V-gene and J-gene trimming of TCR beta chains was found in a later genetic analysis and replicated in an independent cohort.

V is trimmed back by 4 bases and J by 5 bases, and the junction contains 8 bases that no gene match accounts for. Reading the germline V gene gives CDR1 SGHRS and CDR2 YFSETQ. Spanning cysteine to phenylalanine, the CDR3 consists of 15 amino acids. Here the CDR3 DNA is all that survives: 45 bases in frame from base 1. The cohort was made up of 650 to 700 healthy bone marrow donors. Cohort members were all nominally healthy when sampled, although unrecorded immune exposures were likely present. The donor was CMV seropositive and was included in the group of 250 to 350 seropositive cohort members. Every donor gave a peripheral blood sample, and the peripheral blood mononuclear cells from that sample were used for TCR beta sequencing. The Qiagen DNeasy Blood Extraction Kit was used to extract genomic DNA from the blood cell samples. About this clone itself: Its antigen has not been determined. No base quality information exists; no much larger clone differs at one position.

Libraries were built with the immunoSEQ multiplex PCR assay. A mixture of 60 forward primers for TCR Vbeta segments and 13 reverse primers for TCR Jbeta segments was used in the multiplex PCR. The CDR3 region of rearranged TCR beta genes was amplified from genomic DNA with a multiplex PCR assay. On the Illumina HiSeq System, the amplified TCR beta libraries were sequenced as 87-base-pair reads. Regarding the original processing steps: A later analysis tallied 70 million to 100 million unique TCR beta chains across the 666 repertoires, and some 10 million of those chains were shared by two or more donors. Raw reads were error-corrected and collapsed into unique sequences with a nearest-neighbor algorithm that merged closely related sequences to remove PCR and sequencing errors. CDR3 sequences were aligned to IMGT reference sequences to assign V, D and J gene segments. Each retained sequence needed at least a six-nucleotide match to both a V gene segment and a J gene segment. A rearrangement was called productive if the CDR3 had no stop codons and remained in frame with V and J, and every other rearrangement was called non-productive. CDR3 was defined by IMGT convention, running from the second conserved V-encoded cysteine to the conserved J-encoded phenylalanine. In an earlier analysis of roughly 580 of the donors, sequences lacking an unambiguous match to a single V gene segment were excluded. In an earlier analysis of more than 500 of the donors, a V segment was called functional when productive rearrangements were above 56.7%, and segregating when the standard deviation between donors exceeded 5%. A statistical classification framework was built to diagnose cytomegalovirus status from the catalog of TCR beta chain sequences. V and J gene assignment, in a later analysis, came from comparing TCR nucleotide sequences with IMGT/GENE-DB human TR gene sequences. A later analysis assigned CDR3 sequences and most-parsimonious VDJ recombination scenarios with the TCRdist pipeline. In a later analysis, each TCR beta chain was defined by its CDR3 amino acid sequence together with its V-gene family, and reads lacking a unique V-gene family were excluded. To address suspected cross-contamination and a sequencing artifact, a later analysis removed 592 highly shared, low-generation-probability nucleotide sequences. In a later analysis, a clonal expansion index for each public chain was calculated from normalized within-repertoire ranks of inferred template counts. Generation probabilities in a later analysis came from a VDJ recombination model fitted to out-of-frame rearrangements, and those results were checked against IGoR. In a later analysis, TCR-TCR, TCR-HLA and TCR-CMV co-occurrence was scored with hypergeometric tests, and a repertoire-size bias correction was applied to TCR pairs. A later analysis estimated false discovery rates by permuting HLA or CMV assignments 20 times. In a later analysis, co-occurring TCRs were grouped with DBSCAN, and TCRdist sequence similarity was added when clustering was performed within HLA-allele-positive subsets. Repertoires with fewer than 30,000 or more than 120,000 public chains were left out of co-occurrence clustering, as were about five repertoires with anomalous nucleotide sharing. Not all clones reach the TCRdb copy of this immuneACCESS table, which keeps in-frame sequences only. Checked studies attribute under half of the gap to unresolved V genes and leave the rest unexplained. The V and J calls and the clone size are those of that table, but D and trimming were determined from the DNA. This sample gives over 45,000 clones in total; 65% to 85% of them show up just once. The ten biggest clones cover approximately 2.3% of the sample.

Sequencing used PBMCs. Here the chain combines TRBV5-1 and TRBJ2-1; TRBD1 agrees with 8 junctional bases. The sequence came from a boy younger than 18 in good health and CMV-seropositive. This receptor carries the CDR3 CASSLDRVWDNEQFF. At the DNA level, the sequence is TGCGCCAGCAGCCTGGACAGGGTTTGGGACAATGAGCAGTTCTTC. The reference TRBV5-1 and TRBJ2-1 proteins fill in what lies around the CDR3, so the full variable domain reads KAGVTQTPRYLIKTRGQQVTLSCSPISGHRSVSWYQQTPGQGLQFLFEYFSETQRNKGNFPGRFSGRQFSNSRSEMNVSTLELGDSALYLCASSLDRVWDNEQFFGPGTRLTVL.